This record looks at one T cell receptor beta chain sequence and its context. This specimen includes other DNA sequences encoding the same CDR3. The CDR3 spans 14 residues. The V gene's germline CDR1 is LNHDA and CDR2 SQIVND (reference sequence). Trimming at V came to 3 bases and at J to 1 base, leaving 2 bases not matched to a gene. The data derive from a study of blood T cell repertoires in COVID-19. Profiled with immunoSEQ multiplex PCR; TCRdb holds only in-frame clones, not every one. The repertoire has 80,000 to 100,000 clones, approximately 80% of them found once; the top ten carry around a tenth.

This chain links TRBV19 with TRBJ1-1; the match to TRBD1 covers 7 bases. This TCR came from a woman aged 70-85 years with acute or convalescent COVID-19. The material sequenced was peripheral blood. The CDR3 DNA sequence: TGTGCCAGTAGTATTCCAGGGGGGAACACTGAAGCTTTCTTT. Translation gives CASSIPGGNTEAFF.